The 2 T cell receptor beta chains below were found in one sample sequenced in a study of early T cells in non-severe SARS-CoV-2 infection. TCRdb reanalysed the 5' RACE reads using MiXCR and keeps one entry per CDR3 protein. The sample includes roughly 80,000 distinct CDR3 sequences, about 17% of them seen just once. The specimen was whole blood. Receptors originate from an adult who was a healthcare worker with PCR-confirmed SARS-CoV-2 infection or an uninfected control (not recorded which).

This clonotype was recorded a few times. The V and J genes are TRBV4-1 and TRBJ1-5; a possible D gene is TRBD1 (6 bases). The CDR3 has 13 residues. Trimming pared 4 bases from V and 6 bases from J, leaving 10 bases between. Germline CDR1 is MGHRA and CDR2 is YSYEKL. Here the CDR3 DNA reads TGCGCCAGCAGCCGAGAACAGGGTCAGCCCCAGCATTTT. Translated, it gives CASSREQGQPQHF.

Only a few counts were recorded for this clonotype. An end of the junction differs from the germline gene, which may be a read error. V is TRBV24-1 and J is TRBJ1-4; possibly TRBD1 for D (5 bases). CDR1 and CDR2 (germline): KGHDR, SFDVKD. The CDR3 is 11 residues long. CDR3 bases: TGTGCCACCACAACCCCGGGGGAACGGATCTTT. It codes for CATTTPGERIF.